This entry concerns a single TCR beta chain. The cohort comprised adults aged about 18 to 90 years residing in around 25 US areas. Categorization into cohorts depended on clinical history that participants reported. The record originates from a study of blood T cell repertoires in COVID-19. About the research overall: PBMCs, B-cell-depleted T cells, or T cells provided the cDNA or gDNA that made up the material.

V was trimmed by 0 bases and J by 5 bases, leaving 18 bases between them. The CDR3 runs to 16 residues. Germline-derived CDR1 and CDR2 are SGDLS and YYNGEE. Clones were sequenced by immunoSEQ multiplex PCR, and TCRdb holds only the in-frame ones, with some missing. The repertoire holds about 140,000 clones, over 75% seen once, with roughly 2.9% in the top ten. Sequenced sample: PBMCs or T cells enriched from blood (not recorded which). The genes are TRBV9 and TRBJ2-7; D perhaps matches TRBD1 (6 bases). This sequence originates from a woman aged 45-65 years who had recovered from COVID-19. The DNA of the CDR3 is TGTGCCAGCAGCGTAGATAGCAGGGGTGTTTCCCACGAGCAGTACTTC. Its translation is CASSVDSRGVSHEQYF.